This T cell receptor (beta chain) was obtained from a study of regulatory dendritic cells for organ transplantation. Method: immunoSEQ multiplex PCR; TCRdb's copy keeps in-frame clones and lacks some. The sample has 30,000 to 35,000 clones; about 89% are singletons. CDR1 and CDR2 from the germline V gene are SGHTA and FQGNSA. The CDR3 totals 16 residues. V gave up 7 bases and J gave up 0 bases, with 15 bases separating them. The J gene is TRBJ2-2, the V gene TRBV7-2; weak D call: TRBD1 (5 bases). The clonotype comes from a human donor in good health. The specimen sequenced was naive CD4+ T cells from blood. Subset of the sample: CD45RA+ naive T cells. CDR3 sequence: CASTPAGHSNTGELFF. The CDR3 coding sequence is TGTGCCAGCACCCCGGCAGGACACTCGAACACCGGGGAGCTGTTTTTT.